This TCR beta chain originates from a study of fetal regulatory T cell absence and autoimmunity. CDR1 SGDLS and CDR2 YYNGEE come from the germline V gene. The CDR3 runs to 14 residues. This clone has more than one count but fewer than ten. Its antigen is still unknown. A junction boundary mismatches the germline segment, possibly from a read error. This was a survey-level run. Generated by immunoSEQ multiplex PCR, the TCRdb table keeps only in-frame clones and is missing some. The data contain about 43,000 clones, about 80% of them singletons. Study-wide results and limits: Some top pancreas TCR clones were over 90-fold enriched versus cord blood.

Sequencing input: cord blood. The genes are TRBV9 and TRBJ2-7, with 7 nucleotides matching TRBD2. This receptor was identified in a newborn boy with IPEX syndrome. The CDR3 sequence is CASRVGLVSHEQYF. The CDR3 DNA is TGTGCCAGCAGAGTAGGACTAGTTAGCCACGAGCAGTACTTC.